Detailed here is one T cell receptor (beta chain). Antigen unknown. The data were obtained in a study of beta chain features in type 1 diabetes. Every participating donor gave one draw, a heparinised blood sample averaging about 100 mL. It was via CD45RO/CCR7/CD25/CD127/CD95/CD27 that CD4+ naive, central memory, regulatory and stem cell-like memory cells were sorted. Overall study results and limits: A moderate, significant TCRB CDR3 shortening appeared in type 1 diabetes across four CD4+ subsets. Overrepresentation of cells with high TCR expression could result from cDNA sequencing. The naive, central memory and Treg TCRB repertoires showed an apparent similarity that was greater among patients than among healthy donors.

Since all of the isolated RNA was reverse transcribed, expressed TCRB transcripts were what got sequenced. TCRdb's copy holds only in-frame clones and misses some; the assay was immunoSEQ multiplex PCR. The sample gives nearly 700,000 clones, under 15% of which show up once; less than 0.025% is in the top ten. J was trimmed by 6 bases and V by 4 bases; bases with no gene match: 9. The CDR3 covers 16 residues. Germline CDR1 MGHRA, CDR2 YSYEKL. The receptor's source is a man in his late teens or twenties with type 1 diabetes. Sequencing was carried out using naive CD4+ T cells from blood. The chain carries TRBV4-1 and TRBJ1-5; 10 bases align to TRBD1. The CDR3 nucleotides are TGCGCCAGCAGCCCCGGGACAGGGGCTAATCGTCAGCCCCAGCATTTT. This translates into CASSPGTGANRQPQHF.